This T cell receptor beta chain was recorded in a study of cytomegalovirus exposure and HLA in healthy donors. Germline-derived CDR1 and CDR2 are SQVTM and ANQGSEA. The CDR3 runs 17 residues. Trimming stripped 4 bases from V and 1 base from J, with 22 bases between. In this sample, this clone turned up a few times. The antigen remains undetermined. Notes on the study in general: Previous analysis showed most TCR beta V segments were productive about 87% or about 30% of the time.

The PCR ran on 60 Vbeta and 13 Jbeta primers. The data were produced by immunoSEQ multiplex PCR, yet TCRdb's version contains in-frame clones alone and is incomplete. This table holds 80,000 or so clones, over 70% found once. This TCR derives from a man in his thirties or forties in good health and CMV-seropositive. Sample: PBMCs. The gene calls are TRBV29-1 and TRBJ2-5, with D possibly TRBD2 on 6 matching bases. CDR3 sequence (DNA): TGCAGCGTTGTCTGGTTAAGCGGAGCGGGCGGCCAAGAGACCCAGTACTTC. Translation gives CSVVWLSGAGGQETQYF.